This passage covers 14 T cell receptor beta chains from one sample sequenced in a study of shared clonotypes between healthy human individuals. Profiled with immunoSEQ multiplex PCR; TCRdb holds only in-frame clones, not every one. The data show around 2.3 million clones, under 97% seen once. What was sequenced was naive CD4+ T cells sorted from blood. Subset here: CD45RA+ positively selected. Source of these receptors: a young man in good health.

This clone was seen just once. The chain carries TRBV9 and TRBJ1-1; a possible D gene is TRBD1 (5 bases). This CDR3 has 16 amino acids. Germline-derived CDR1 and CDR2 are SGDLS and YYNGEE. V was shortened by 0 bases and J by 1 base, with 13 bases between the two germline ends. For the CDR3, the DNA is TGTGCCAGCAGCGTAGGAGGGGAGGGGACGAACACTGAAGCTTTCTTT. This encodes CASSVGGEGTNTEAFF.

V usage is TRBV7-2 and J usage is TRBJ1-2, with a possible D match to TRBD1 (6 bases). V lost 6 bases, J lost 1 base, and 15 bases lay in between. Germline V gene lookup returns CDR1 SGHTA and CDR2 FQGNSA. This CDR3 has 15 amino acids. Here the CDR3 reads CASSLGQSVNYGYTF. In DNA, the CDR3 is TGTGCCAGCAGTCTTGGACAGAGCGTTAACTATGGCTACACCTTC.

Comments on this clone: The sample contains more than one DNA sequence encoding this CDR3. This sequence joins TRBV28 and TRBJ1-3; D unclear. Trimming shortened V by 6 bases and J by 4 bases, and 7 bases separated the two germline ends. CDR1 and CDR2 (germline): MDHEN, SYDVKM. CDR3 length equals 12 residues. This chain's CDR3 is CASSLRGNTIYF. Here the CDR3 DNA reads TGTGCCAGCAGCCTCAGAGGAAACACCATATATTTT.

J is TRBJ2-5 and V is TRBV19, with 7 bases that match TRBD1. The CDR3 is 16 amino acids. Germline V gene sequence: CDR1 LNHDA, CDR2 SQIVND (reference sequence). After removal of 4 bases from V and 4 bases from J, the junction contained 12 bases not matched to a gene. The CDR3, as DNA: TGTGCCAGTAGTACCCATGACAGGGAGATGGGAGAGACCCAGTACTTC. Protein sequence: CASSTHDREMGETQYF.

This clone was seen once. Other DNA sequences in the same sample also yield this CDR3. The rearrangement uses TRBV6-5 and TRBJ1-1, with unresolved D. The CDR3 sequence is 14 residues long. Per the germline V gene, CDR1 is MNHEY and CDR2 is SVGAGI. Trimming removed 0 bases from V and 1 base from J, with 6 bases in between. The CDR3 coding sequence is TGTGCCAGCAGTTACTCGAGACAGAACACTGAAGCTTTCTTT. Translating gives CASSYSRQNTEAFF.

V gene TRBV5-5 combines with J gene TRBJ2-1, with D perhaps assigned TRBD1 or TRBD2 (5 bases each). The V end was cut by 4 bases, the J end by 3 bases, with 11 bases between. Germline V CDR1 and CDR2: SGHKS, YYEKEE (reference sequence). The CDR3 is 14 amino acids. In DNA, the CDR3 is TGTGCCAGCAGCCCGGGACCTTTCTACAATGAGCAGTTCTTC. Its translation is CASSPGPFYNEQFF. Based on the CDR3 plus reference TRBV5-5 and TRBJ2-1, the full variable domain is DAGVTQSPTHLIKTRGQQVTLRCSPISGHKSVSWYQQVLGQGPQFIFQYYEKEERGRGNFPDRFSARQFPNYSSELNVNALLLGDSALYLCASSPGPFYNEQFFGPGTRLTVL.

The chain recombines TRBV15 with TRBJ1-2; maybe TRBD1 (5 bases). Germline V gene data show CDR1 as LNHNV and CDR2 as YYDKDF (reference sequence). The CDR3 totals 14 residues. Between the trimmed V and J ends, which lost 2 bases and 6 bases, there was a span of 13 bases. The CDR3 coding sequence is TGTGCCACCAGCAGAAAGGATCAGGGTGATGGCTACACCTTC. It specifies CATSRKDQGDGYTF. The full variable domain, its missing parts supplied by reference TRBV15 and TRBJ1-2, is DAMVIQNPRYQVTQFGKPVTLSCSQTLNHNVMYWYQQKSSQAPKLLFHYYDKDFNNEADTPDNFQSRRPNTSFCFLDIRSPGLGDTAMYLCATSRKDQGDGYTFGSGTRLTVV.

The gene calls are TRBV6-6 and TRBJ2-1; 9 bases are a match to TRBD1. Germline V CDR1 and CDR2: MNHNY, SVGAGI (reference sequence). This CDR3 is 14 amino acids long. Unmatched junction bases numbered 6, after V lost 5 bases and J lost 7 bases. The CDR3: CASSRLGTGNEQFF. For the CDR3, the DNA is TGTGCCAGCAGTCGGCTAGGGACAGGGAATGAGCAGTTCTTC.

V usage is TRBV12-5 and J usage is TRBJ2-5, with 13 bases aligning to TRBD2. The junction had 8 bases not matched to a gene; V was cut back by 0 bases and J by 4 bases. CDR1 and CDR2 from the germline V gene are LGHNT and FRNRAP. The CDR3 loop spans 18 amino acids. CDR3 nucleotides: TGTGCTAGTGGTTTGGTACTAACTAGCGGGAGGGCCGGAGAGACCCAGTACTTC. This codes for CASGLVLTSGRAGETQYF.

About this clone: The same CDR3 also results from other DNA sequences found in this sample. The genes are TRBV2 and TRBJ2-2; D gene unclear. In germline, CDR1 is SNHLY, CDR2 FYNNEI. The ends were cut back, 7 bases at V and 6 bases at J, with 3 bases in the middle. The CDR3 contains 10 residues. CDR3 in amino acids: CASKAGELFF. CDR3 nucleotide sequence: TGTGCCAGCAAGGCCGGGGAGCTGTTTTTT.

The chain couples TRBV6-6 to TRBJ2-3, with TRBD2 as a possible D gene (7 bases). V was pared by 0 bases and J by 4 bases, with 14 bases between. The CDR3 is made up of 16 amino acids. CDR1 and CDR2 (germline): MNHNY, SVGAGI (reference sequence). CDR3: CASSYSRWGGPDTQYF. The CDR3 DNA reads as TGTGCCAGCAGTTACTCCAGGTGGGGGGGCCCAGATACGCAGTATTTT.

On this clone: At the DNA level, this CDR3 is encoded by other sequences in the same sample as well. J is TRBJ2-1 and V is TRBV5-1; 11 nucleotides align to TRBD2. Germline assignment: CDR1 SGHRS and CDR2 YFSETQ. V trimming: 1 base; J trimming: 6 bases; junction bases outside the gene matches: 3. The CDR3 is 15 residues long. The chain's CDR3 is CASSLLAGGGNEQFF. CDR3 sequence (DNA): TGCGCCAGCAGCTTGCTAGCGGGAGGTGGCAATGAGCAGTTCTTC.

The chain recombines TRBV28 with TRBJ1-5, with TRBD1 matching over 7 bases. The CDR3 extends over 15 amino acids. V lost 7 bases, J lost 7 bases, and 13 bases stayed unmatched. Germline values: CDR1 MDHEN, CDR2 SYDVKM. In nucleotides, the CDR3 is TGTGCCAGCATTTTTATAGGGGGCGTTGTCCAGCCCCAGCATTTT. It translates to CASIFIGGVVQPQHF.

The chain's CDR3 is CASSSGQGETQYF. CDR3 nucleotides: TGTGCCAGCAGTTCAGGACAGGGAGAGACCCAGTACTTC. The rearrangement joins TRBV28 to TRBJ2-5; 8 bases line up with TRBD1. The germline V gene has CDR1 MDHEN and CDR2 SYDVKM. The trim removed 4 bases at V and 4 bases at J, leaving 2 bases unmatched. The CDR3 runs to 13 residues.